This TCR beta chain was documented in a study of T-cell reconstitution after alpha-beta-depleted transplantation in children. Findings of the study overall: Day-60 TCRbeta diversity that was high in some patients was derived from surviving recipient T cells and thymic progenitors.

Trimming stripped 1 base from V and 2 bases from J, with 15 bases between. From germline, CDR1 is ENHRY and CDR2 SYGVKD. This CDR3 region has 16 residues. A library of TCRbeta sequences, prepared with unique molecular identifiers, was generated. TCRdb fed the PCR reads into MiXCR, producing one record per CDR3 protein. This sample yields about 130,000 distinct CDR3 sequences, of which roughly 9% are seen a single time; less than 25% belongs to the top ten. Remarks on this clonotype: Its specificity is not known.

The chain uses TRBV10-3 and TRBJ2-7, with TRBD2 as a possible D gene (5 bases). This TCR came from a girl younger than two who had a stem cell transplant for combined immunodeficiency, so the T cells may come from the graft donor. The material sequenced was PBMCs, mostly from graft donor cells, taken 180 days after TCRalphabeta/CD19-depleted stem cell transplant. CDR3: CAISEFRQTKAYEQYF. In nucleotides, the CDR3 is TGTGCCATCAGTGAGTTTCGGCAGACTAAAGCCTACGAGCAGTACTTC.